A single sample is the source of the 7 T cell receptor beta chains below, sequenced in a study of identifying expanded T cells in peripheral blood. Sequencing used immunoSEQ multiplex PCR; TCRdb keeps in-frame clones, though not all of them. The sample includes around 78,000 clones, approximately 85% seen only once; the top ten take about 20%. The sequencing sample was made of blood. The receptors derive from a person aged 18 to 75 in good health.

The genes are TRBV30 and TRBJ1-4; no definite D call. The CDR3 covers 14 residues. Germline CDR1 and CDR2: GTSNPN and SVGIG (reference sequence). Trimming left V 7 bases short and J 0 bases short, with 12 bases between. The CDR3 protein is CAFRLSPTNEKLFF. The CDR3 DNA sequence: TGTGCCTTCCGACTAAGCCCAACTAATGAAAAACTGTTTTTT.

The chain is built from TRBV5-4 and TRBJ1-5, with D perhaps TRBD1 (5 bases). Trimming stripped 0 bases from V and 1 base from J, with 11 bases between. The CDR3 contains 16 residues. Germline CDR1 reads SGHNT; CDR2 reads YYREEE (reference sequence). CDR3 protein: CASSLDGYRSNQPQHF. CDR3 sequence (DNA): TGTGCCAGCAGCTTGGACGGATACAGGAGCAATCAGCCCCAGCATTTT.

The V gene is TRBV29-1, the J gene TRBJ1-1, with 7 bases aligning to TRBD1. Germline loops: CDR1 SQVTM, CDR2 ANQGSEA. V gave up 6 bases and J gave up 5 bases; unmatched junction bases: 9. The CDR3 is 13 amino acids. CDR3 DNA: TGCAGCGTGGGGACAGCTGGCGGGACTGAAGCTTTCTTT. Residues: CSVGTAGGTEAFF.

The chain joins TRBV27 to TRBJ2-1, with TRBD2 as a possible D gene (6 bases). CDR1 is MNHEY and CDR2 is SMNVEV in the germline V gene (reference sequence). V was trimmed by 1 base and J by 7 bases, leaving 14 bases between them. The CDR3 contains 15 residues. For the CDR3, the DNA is TGTGCCAGCAGTTTATTCGGAGGGTTGCGTAATGAGCAGTTCTTC. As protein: CASSLFGGLRNEQFF.

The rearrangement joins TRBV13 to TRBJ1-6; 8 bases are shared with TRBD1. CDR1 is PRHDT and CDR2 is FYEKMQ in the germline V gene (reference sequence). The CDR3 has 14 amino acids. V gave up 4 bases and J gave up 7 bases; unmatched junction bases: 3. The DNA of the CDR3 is TGTGCCAGCAGCTCGGGACAGGTGAATTCACCCCTCCACTTT. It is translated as CASSSGQVNSPLHF. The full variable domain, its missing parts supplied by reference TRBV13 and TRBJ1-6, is AAGVIQSPRHLIKEKRETATLKCYPIPRHDTVYWYQQGPGQDPQFLISFYEKMQSDKGSIPDRFSAQQFSDYHSELNMSSLELGDSALYFCASSSGQVNSPLHFGNGTRLTVT.

In nucleotides, the CDR3 is TGTGCCAGCAGCTCCGGGCCGCTACGGGGCTACACCTTC. It specifies CASSSGPLRGYTF. The gene calls are TRBV12-2 and TRBJ1-2. TRBV12-2 has pseudogene status. CDR3 length: 13 residues.

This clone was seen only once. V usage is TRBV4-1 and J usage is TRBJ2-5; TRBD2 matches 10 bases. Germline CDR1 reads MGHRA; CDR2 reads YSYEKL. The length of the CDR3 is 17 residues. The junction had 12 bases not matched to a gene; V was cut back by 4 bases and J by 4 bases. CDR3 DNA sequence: TGCGCCAGCAGCCTCCTAGAGGGCAGCGGGAGGGGAGAGACCCAGTACTTC. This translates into CASSLLEGSGRGETQYF.